This T cell receptor beta chain was observed in a study of cytomegalovirus exposure and HLA in healthy donors. About the study: Genotyping of some 400 donors showed that roughly 83% belonged to the Caucasian-associated ancestry cluster. Points from the study as a whole: In vitro checks showed that three CMV-associated chains really do target CMV antigens. Rare sequences made up most TCRs, while some public TCRs were found in many donors.

Germline V gene sequence: CDR1 SEHNR, CDR2 FQNEAQ (reference sequence). V lost 1 base and J lost 2, with 12 bases in between. The CDR3 sequence is 15 residues long. As to this clone: The antigen remains unidentified.

60 Vbeta and 13 Jbeta primers were used in PCR. Some clones are missing from TCRdb's copy, which holds only in-frame ones; the method was immunoSEQ multiplex PCR. This sample has tens of thousands of clones; roughly 82% occur once, and the top ten carry about 3.5%. Unrecorded immune exposure was likely among donors, who were nominally healthy when sampled. The specimen sequenced was PBMCs. The clonotype comes from a woman between 18 and 29 years old in good health and CMV-seronegative. This rearrangement joins TRBV7-9 to TRBJ2-7, with D uncertain. CDR3 sequence (DNA): TGTGCCAGCAGCTTAGGGCTTGCAGATCCCTACGAGCAGTACTTC. Encoded protein: CASSLGLADPYEQYF.